Shown below are 19 T cell receptor beta chains from a single sample sequenced in a study of human T cells and chemical hapten exposure. Time point denoted: healthy volunteer bleed at 2 weeks. The template was total RNA from unfractionated whole blood. One entry per CDR3 protein, called by TCRdb with MiXCR from the RACE reads. The sample shows around 130,000 distinct CDR3 sequences, approximately 10% of them seen only once. Material for sequencing was whole blood. The receptors were sampled from a male donor in good health. Some clones in this sample may be carry-over from other donors' samples.

J is TRBJ2-7 and V is TRBV7-8; TRBD1 agrees at 8 bases. CDR1 is SGHVS, CDR2 FQNEAQ, per germline. The CDR3 loop spans 12 amino acids. The junction had 7 bases not matched to a gene; V was cut back by 10 bases and J by 5 bases. The CDR3 loop is CATRQGTDEQYF. CDR3 nucleotide sequence: TGTGCCACAAGACAGGGGACGGACGAGCAGTACTTC.

The rearrangement uses TRBV7-2 and TRBJ2-1; 9 nucleotides align to TRBD2. There are 17 residues in the CDR3. Germline CDR1 reads SGHTA; CDR2 reads FQGNSA. V dropped 1 base and J dropped 2; count of bases not matched to a gene: 6. Here the CDR3 reads CASSLGGIAGAYNEQFF. As DNA, the CDR3 is TGTGCCAGCAGCTTAGGAGGGATAGCGGGAGCCTACAATGAGCAGTTCTTC.

This clonotype has more than one count but fewer than ten. This chain uses TRBV20-1 with TRBJ2-1; maybe TRBD1 (5 bases). With 0 bases removed from V and 4 bases from J, the gap between germline ends came to 13 bases. From germline, CDR1 is DFQATT and CDR2 SNEGSKA (reference sequence). The CDR3 covers 15 residues. The CDR3 here is CSARDGALPYNEQFF. The CDR3 DNA sequence: TGCAGTGCTAGAGATGGGGCCCTTCCTTACAATGAGCAGTTCTTC.

This clonotype has a count of ten or more. CDR3 protein: CSARAPTGFSYEQYF. The CDR3 DNA reads as TGCAGTGCTAGAGCCCCGACAGGGTTCTCCTACGAGCAGTACTTC. The chain carries TRBV20-1 and TRBJ2-7, with TRBD1 identical over 7 bases. CDR3 size: 15 residues. In germline, CDR1 is DFQATT, CDR2 SNEGSKA (reference sequence). Trimming cost V 1 base and J 0 bases; bases outside gene matches: 6.

This clonotype was seen repeatedly, ten times or more. The chain uses TRBV11-2 and TRBJ2-5; D ambiguous. The CDR3 spans 14 residues. V gave up 8 bases and J gave up 1 base, with 14 bases separating them. Germline V gene sequence: CDR1 SGHAT, CDR2 FQNNGV. The CDR3 sequence: CASRPPQGQETQYF. DNA of the CDR3: TGTGCCAGCCGGCCCCCACAAGGCCAAGAGACCCAGTACTTC.

V gene TRBV7-9 combines with J gene TRBJ2-2; no firm D call. Germline-derived CDR1 and CDR2 are SEHNR and FQNEAQ (reference sequence). Trimming left V 5 bases short and J 4 bases short, with 5 bases between. This CDR3 is built from 12 residues. In DNA, the CDR3 is TGTGCCAGCAGCACAGCCACCGGGGAGCTGTTTTTT. Protein product: CASSTATGELFF.

This clonotype showed up many times. The genes are TRBV7-2 and TRBJ1-1, with TRBD1 matching 7 bases. V dropped 5 bases and J dropped 1; count of bases not matched to a gene: 4. This CDR3 has 14 amino acids. Germline V gene lookup returns CDR1 SGHTA and CDR2 FQGNSA. The CDR3 here is CASSVGQENTEAFF. The CDR3 DNA sequence: TGTGCCAGCAGCGTTGGACAGGAGAACACTGAAGCTTTCTTT.

This clonotype came up a few times. This chain links TRBV29-1 with TRBJ1-6, with D possibly matching TRBD1 (5 bases). The V gene lost 0 bases and the J gene lost 6 bases, with 15 bases spanning the gap. The germline CDR1 and CDR2 sequences are SQVTM and ANQGSEA. The CDR3 is 16 amino acids. This CDR3 is CSVEEWGPWPNSPLHF. DNA of the CDR3: TGCAGCGTTGAAGAATGGGGACCCTGGCCTAATTCACCCCTCCACTTT.

This clonotype appeared a few times. The chain recombines TRBV14 with TRBJ2-7; 7 bases match TRBD2. V shed 4 bases and J 0 bases; nucleotides not matched to a gene: 6. The germline V gene encodes CDR1 SGHDN and CDR2 FVKESK. The CDR3 covers 15 residues. The CDR3 is CASSPWEGYSYEQYF. CDR3 nucleotide sequence: TGTGCCAGCAGCCCCTGGGAGGGGTACTCCTACGAGCAGTACTTC.

The sample holds a few counts of this clonotype. The chain recombines TRBV18 with TRBJ1-1; 8 nucleotides match TRBD1. Germline V gene sequence: CDR1 KGHSH, CDR2 LQKENI. The V gene end was trimmed by 3 bases and the J gene end by 1 base; junction bases not matched to a gene: 4. The CDR3 loop spans 15 amino acids. The CDR3 bases are TGTGCCAGCTCACCGGACAGGGCGAAGAACACTGAAGCTTTCTTT. Residues: CASSPDRAKNTEAFF.

The table lists this clonotype with a few counts. The CDR3 protein is CASSIGGKTDTQYF. Written as DNA, the CDR3 is TGTGCCAGTAGTATAGGGGGAAAAACAGATACGCAGTATTTT. V gene TRBV19 combines with J gene TRBJ2-3, with D uncertain. Germline lookup yields CDR1 LNHDA and CDR2 SQIVND (reference sequence). V was clipped by 1 base and J by 3 bases, with 8 bases between them. This CDR3 region has 14 residues.

CDR3 loop: CASSFDRVPYEQYF. The CDR3, as DNA: TGTGCCAGCAGCTTCGACAGGGTACCCTACGAGCAGTACTTC. V gene TRBV5-8 combines with J gene TRBJ2-7; 7 nucleotides match TRBD1. The CDR3 consists of 14 residues. CDR1 is SGHTS and CDR2 is YDEGEE in the germline V gene. The V segment lost 2 bases and the J segment 2 bases; nucleotides outside the gene matches: 4.

This clonotype occurred a few times. This chain joins TRBV5-1 and TRBJ2-1; 8 bases are shared with TRBD2. Germline trimming cut 4 bases from V and 4 bases from J; bases unmatched to any gene: 10. CDR1 and CDR2 from the germline V gene are SGHRS and YFSETQ. The CDR3 contains 16 residues. The CDR3 nucleotides read TGCGCCAGCAGCATCATCCCGGGACTAGAATACAATGAGCAGTTCTTC. Translating it yields CASSIIPGLEYNEQFF.

Only a few counts were recorded for this clonotype. The V call is TRBV7-9, the J call TRBJ1-1, with a possible D match to TRBD1 (5 bases). Trimming stripped 5 bases from V and 6 bases from J, with 10 bases between. The CDR3 is made up of 12 amino acids. The germline V gene has CDR1 SEHNR and CDR2 FQNEAQ (reference sequence). The CDR3 DNA is TGTGCCAGCAGCCCGCGGACACCTGAAGCTTTCTTT. Translation: CASSPRTPEAFF. Drawing the rest from reference TRBV7-9 and TRBJ1-1, the complete variable domain is DTGVSQNPRHKITKRGQNVTFRCDPISEHNRLYWYRQTLGQGPEFLTYFQNEAQLEKSRLLSDRFSAERPKGSFSTLEIQRTEQGDSAMYLCASSPRTPEAFFGQGTRLTVV.

This clonotype appeared a few times. The chain carries TRBV27 and TRBJ2-5; 13 positions agree with TRBD2. V lost 6 bases and J lost 2; bases outside the gene matches: 18. The CDR3 spans 20 residues. The germline gives CDR1 MNHEY, CDR2 SMNVEV (reference sequence). The CDR3 loop reads CASRRRGPGTSGKKQETQYF. As DNA, the CDR3 is TGTGCCAGCAGGCGGCGGGGCCCGGGGACTAGCGGGAAAAAACAAGAGACCCAGTACTTC.

The sample holds many counts of this clonotype. The V and J genes are TRBV6-5 and TRBJ2-5; 10 bases agree with TRBD2. The CDR3 sequence is 14 residues long. From germline, CDR1 is MNHEY and CDR2 SVGAGI. With V trimmed by 5 bases and J by 5 bases, 5 bases remained unmatched. The CDR3 coding sequence is TGTGCCAGCAGTCAGCGGGAGGGCGGCGAGACCCAGTACTTC. Amino acid sequence: CASSQREGGETQYF.

A few counts support this clonotype. The genes are TRBV28 and TRBJ1-2, with 12 positions matching TRBD1. Germline V gene lookup returns CDR1 MDHEN and CDR2 SYDVKM. The CDR3 runs 18 residues. V lost 3 bases and J lost 7; bases outside the gene matches: 15. The CDR3 nucleotides read TGTGCCAGCAGTTTGTTTGATGGGACAGGGGGCCGACTGGGTGGCTACACCTTC. Translated, it gives CASSLFDGTGGRLGGYTF.

This clonotype occurred a few times. The rearrangement joins TRBV10-3 to TRBJ2-3; D not certain. The CDR3 contains 16 residues. Looked up from germline, CDR1 is ENHRY and CDR2 is SYGVKD. The ends were cut back, 1 base at V and 0 bases at J, with 11 bases in the middle. The CDR3 DNA sequence: TGTGCCATCAGTGAGTTGAACAGCGCTAGCACAGATACGCAGTATTTT. Encoded protein: CAISELNSASTDTQYF.

This clonotype was recorded a few times. V gene TRBV15 combines with J gene TRBJ2-7, with D perhaps matching TRBD2 (6 bases). Germline values: CDR1 LNHNV, CDR2 YYDKDF (reference sequence). CDR3 length: 13 amino acids. The ends were cut back, 3 bases at V and 5 bases at J, with 11 bases in the middle. The CDR3: CATSSGGADEQYF. The CDR3 bases are TGTGCCACCAGCAGCGGAGGGGCGGACGAGCAGTACTTC.